This T cell receptor beta chain appears in the sequencing data of a study of blood T cell repertoires in COVID-19. Method: immunoSEQ multiplex PCR; TCRdb's copy keeps in-frame clones and lacks some. The sample has 490,000 or so clones, approximately 91% seen once. This TCR was sampled from a woman between 55 and 75 years old who had recovered from COVID-19. The material sequenced was PBMCs or T cells enriched from blood (not recorded which).

The CDR3 is CASSPSPTGPQHF. For the CDR3, the DNA is TGTGCCAGCTCACCCAGCCCTACGGGGCCCCAGCATTTT. This sequence joins TRBV18 and TRBJ1-5; D not resolved. Germline values: CDR1 KGHSH, CDR2 LQKENI. Trimming shortened V by 3 bases and J by 9 bases, and 12 bases separated the two germline ends. CDR3 length: 13 residues.